A single sample is the source of the 10 T cell receptor beta chains below, sequenced in a study of cytomegalovirus exposure and HLA in healthy donors. Researchers ran the PCR with 60 Vbeta and 13 Jbeta primers. Libraries were prepared by immunoSEQ multiplex PCR; TCRdb keeps only in-frame clonotypes and omits some of them. The sample contains 80,000 or so clones, over 70% of which appear only once. Sequencing input: PBMCs. These receptors originate from a woman aged 40 to 49 in good health and CMV-seronegative.

V usage is TRBV29-1 and J usage is TRBJ2-2, with 12 bases lining up with TRBD2. J was trimmed by 2 bases and V by 6 bases; bases with no gene match: 7. CDR1 is SQVTM, CDR2 ANQGSEA, per germline. The CDR3 loop spans 16 amino acids. The CDR3, as DNA: TGCAGCGTACGGACTAGCGGGAATGTCAACACCGGGGAGCTGTTTTTT. Protein product: CSVRTSGNVNTGELFF.

V and J are TRBV19 and TRBJ2-7; 11 bases fit TRBD2. The CDR3 length is 15 residues. V was clipped by 4 bases and J by 7 bases; unmatched bases: 9. Germline-derived CDR1 and CDR2 are LNHDA and SQIVND (reference sequence). CDR3 in amino acids: CASSTTSGSRREQYF. CDR3 bases: TGTGCCAGTAGTACCACTAGCGGGAGTAGGAGGGAGCAGTACTTC.

This clone was detected only a few times. The genes are TRBV2 and TRBJ2-4; TRBD1 matches 9 bases. The CDR3 runs 19 residues. J gave up 0 bases and V 4 bases, and 13 bases lay outside the gene matches. CDR1 is SNHLY and CDR2 is FYNNEI in the germline V gene. The CDR3 is CASSALGTGLVLAKNIQYF. CDR3 coding DNA: TGTGCCAGCAGTGCCCTCGGGACAGGGTTGGTTTTAGCCAAAAACATTCAGTACTTC.

The chain employs TRBV14 and TRBJ1-1, with a possible D match to TRBD1 (6 bases). Germline V gene data show CDR1 as SGHDN and CDR2 as FVKESK. The CDR3 covers 16 residues. V lost 1 base to trimming and J lost 6 bases, with 18 bases between them. CDR3 sequence: CASSQGPGEGVPEAFF. The CDR3 coding sequence is TGTGCCAGCAGCCAAGGGCCCGGTGAGGGGGTCCCTGAAGCTTTCTTT.

This clone appeared a few times. The chain has TRBV2 and TRBJ1-5, with TRBD1 matching 7 bases. The CDR3 is made up of 14 amino acids. In germline, CDR1 is SNHLY, CDR2 FYNNEI. The J segment lost 2 bases and the V segment lost 8 bases, leaving 6 bases of the junction unmatched. The CDR3 here is CASQGGGGNQPQHF. The DNA for the CDR3 is TGTGCCAGCCAGGGGGGTGGAGGCAATCAGCCCCAGCATTTT.

The V gene is TRBV29-1, the J gene TRBJ2-3; tentatively, D is TRBD1 (5 bases). Trimming shortened V by 1 base and J by 3 bases, and 8 bases separated the two germline ends. Germline V gene data show CDR1 as SQVTM and CDR2 as ANQGSEA. CDR3 length equals 13 residues. The CDR3 here is CSVEVSGTDTQYF. The CDR3 DNA reads as TGCAGCGTTGAAGTCTCAGGGACAGATACGCAGTATTTT.

This clone was seen a single time. The rearrangement links TRBV5-6 to TRBJ2-7, with D perhaps TRBD1 (7 bases). V was pared by 4 bases and J by 2 bases, with 13 bases between. The CDR3 extends over 14 amino acids. In germline, CDR1 is SGHDT, CDR2 YYEEEE. CDR3 DNA: TGTGCCAGCAGCCAGGGGGGTCGAACCTACGAGCAGTACTTC. Translating gives CASSQGGRTYEQYF.

V and J are TRBV5-1 and TRBJ2-1; TRBD2 matches 8 bases. In germline, CDR1 is SGHRS, CDR2 YFSETQ. The CDR3 runs 18 residues. V gave up 0 bases and J gave up 0 bases; unmatched junction bases: 8. This CDR3 is CASSLGGFSGASYNEQFF. CDR3 DNA: TGCGCCAGCAGCTTGGGTGGTTTTAGCGGGGCCTCCTACAATGAGCAGTTCTTC.

The chain combines TRBV7-3 with TRBJ1-1; D ambiguous. Germline CDR1 and CDR2: SGHTA and FQGTGA. The CDR3 sequence is 13 residues long. V was pared by 5 bases and J by 1 base, with 8 bases between. The CDR3 DNA reads TGTGCCAGCAGCCCTGGTAGGAACACTGAAGCTTTCTTT. This gives the protein CASSPGRNTEAFF. The entire variable domain, with the rest obtained from reference TRBV7-3 and TRBJ1-1, is as follows: GAGVSQTPSNKVTEKGKYVELRCDPISGHTALYWYRQSLGQGPEFLIYFQGTGAADDSGLPNDRFFAVRPEGSVSTLKIQRTERGDSAVYLCASSPGRNTEAFFGQGTRLTVV.

This chain uses TRBV5-1 with TRBJ2-3, with 8 bases that match TRBD2. Germline V gene lookup returns CDR1 SGHRS and CDR2 YFSETQ. The CDR3 consists of 16 residues. Trimming cost V 0 bases and J 4 bases; bases outside gene matches: 7. DNA for the CDR3: TGCGCCAGCAGCTTGGCGGGAGGGCCGGTCGCAGATACGCAGTATTTT. This encodes CASSLAGGPVADTQYF.